This T cell receptor (beta chain) was recovered during a study of blood T cell repertoires in COVID-19. Across the study: From T cells, B-cell-depleted T cells, or PBMCs came the material, which was cDNA or gDNA.

Repertoires were generated with immunoSEQ multiplex PCR, while TCRdb's copy carries only in-frame clones and drops some. The profile shows 200,000 to 250,000 clones, around 88% of them singletons. Each exposed participant met a COVID-19 case in the 2 weeks preceding study entry. This clone was counted between two and nine times. Deletions cut 7 bases from V and 3 bases from J, with 10 bases between. Per the germline V gene, CDR1 is MNHEY and CDR2 is SVGAGI. This CDR3 is built from 13 residues. The receptor was derived from a woman aged 30 to 39 who had been exposed to COVID-19. The sample taken for sequencing was PBMCs or T cells enriched from blood (not recorded which). This chain joins TRBV6-5 and TRBJ1-3; D might be TRBD1 (6 bases). The CDR3 region has the DNA TGTGCCAGCACCGACAGGCTTGGAAACACCATATATTTT. This sequence encodes CASTDRLGNTIYF.